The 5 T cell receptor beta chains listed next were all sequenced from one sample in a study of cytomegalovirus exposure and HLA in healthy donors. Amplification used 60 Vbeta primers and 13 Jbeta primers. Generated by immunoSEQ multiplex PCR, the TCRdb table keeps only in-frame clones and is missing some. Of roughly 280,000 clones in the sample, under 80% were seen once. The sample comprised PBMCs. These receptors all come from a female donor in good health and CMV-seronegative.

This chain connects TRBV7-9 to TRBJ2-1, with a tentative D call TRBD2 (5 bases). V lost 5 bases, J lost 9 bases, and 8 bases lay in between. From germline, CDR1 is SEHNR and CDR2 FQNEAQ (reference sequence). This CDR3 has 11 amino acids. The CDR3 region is CASSRAGEQFF. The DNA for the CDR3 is TGTGCCAGCAGCCGGGCGGGTGAGCAGTTCTTC.

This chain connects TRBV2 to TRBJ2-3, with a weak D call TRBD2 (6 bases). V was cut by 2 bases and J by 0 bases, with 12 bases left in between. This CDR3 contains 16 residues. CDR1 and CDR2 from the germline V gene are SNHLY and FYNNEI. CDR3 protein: CASSERMGTSTDTQYF. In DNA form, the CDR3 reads TGTGCCAGCAGTGAAAGGATGGGGACTAGCACAGATACGCAGTATTTT.

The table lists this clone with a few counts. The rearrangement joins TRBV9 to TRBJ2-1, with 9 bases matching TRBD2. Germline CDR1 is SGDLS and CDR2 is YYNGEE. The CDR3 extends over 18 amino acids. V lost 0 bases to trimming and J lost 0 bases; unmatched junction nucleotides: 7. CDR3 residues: CASSVGTSAFPSYNEQFF. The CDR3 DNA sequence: TGTGCCAGCAGCGTAGGGACTAGCGCTTTCCCCTCCTACAATGAGCAGTTCTTC.

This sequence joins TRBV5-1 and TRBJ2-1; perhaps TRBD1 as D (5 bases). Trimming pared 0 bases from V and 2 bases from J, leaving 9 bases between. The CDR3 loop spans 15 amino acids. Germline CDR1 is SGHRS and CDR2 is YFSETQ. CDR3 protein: CASSLEGVPYNEQFF. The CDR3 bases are TGCGCCAGCAGCTTGGAAGGGGTCCCCTACAATGAGCAGTTCTTC.

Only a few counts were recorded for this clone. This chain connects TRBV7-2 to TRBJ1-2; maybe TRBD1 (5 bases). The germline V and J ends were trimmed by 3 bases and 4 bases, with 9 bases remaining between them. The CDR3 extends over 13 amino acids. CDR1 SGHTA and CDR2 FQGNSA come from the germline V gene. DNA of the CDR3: TGTGCCAGCAGCTTGGGCAGGGCCTATGGCTACACCTTC. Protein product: CASSLGRAYGYTF.